Described below is a single TCR beta chain sequence and its context. Its specificity is unknown. TCRalpha and TCRbeta libraries used 5'RACE with constant-segment primers and UMIs. TCRdb fed the 5' RACE reads into MiXCR, producing one record per CDR3 protein. The sample comprises 95,000 to 120,000 distinct CDR3 sequences, around a fifth of which are singletons, and roughly 37% rests with the top ten. This sample is part of a study of T-cell memory formation after mild COVID-19. Broader study findings: That cross-reactive memory joined was suggested by some responding clones appearing in pre-infection memory. Clones which contracted sat mainly in CM and EM if CD4+, and in EMRA if CD8+. While clones contracting from day 15 to 85 were balanced between CD4 and CD8, later expanders leaned CD4+.

The sequencing input was PBMCs or a T cell subset sorted from them (not recorded which). The sequence was collected from a man between 18 and 35 years old who had mild COVID-19 (a few samples of this study predate the infection). Cell type and time point are not known.

As DNA, the CDR3 is TGTGCCAGCAGCTTAGAATTGCCGGATGTGAACACTGAAGCTTTCTTT. Protein product: CASSLELPDVNTEAFF. The chain carries TRBV7-6 and TRBJ1-1, with unresolved D. In germline, CDR1 is SGHVS, CDR2 FNYEAQ. CDR3 length: 16 residues. V gave up 1 base and J gave up 0 bases, with 12 bases separating them.